The clone carrying this T cell receptor (beta chain) was counted once. Its cognate antigen is unknown. The sample originates from a study of cytomegalovirus exposure and HLA in healthy donors. Whole-study context: HLA-typed donors were the source of approximately 80 million unique TCRs, which an early data release held.

Study conclusions and caveats: The HLA-A and HLA-B alleles of most subjects were reportedly predicted accurately from TCR beta sequences.

The study ran its PCR with 60 Vbeta and 13 Jbeta primers. The method was immunoSEQ multiplex PCR; TCRdb's version includes in-frame clones alone and lacks a portion of them. This sample has 65,000 to 85,000 clones, with under 85% found just once. CDR3 length: 15 residues. CDR1 and CDR2 from the germline V gene are LGHNA and YSLEER. V shed 1 base and J 5 bases; nucleotides not matched to a gene: 5. Sample: PBMCs. The sequence derives from a woman aged 35 to 49 in good health and CMV-seropositive. The chain recombines TRBV4-3 with TRBJ2-3; 8 nucleotides agree with TRBD2. In DNA, the CDR3 is TGCGCCAGCAGCCAAGGAGCGGGAGTGGTAGATACGCAGTATTTT. Encoded protein: CASSQGAGVVDTQYF.